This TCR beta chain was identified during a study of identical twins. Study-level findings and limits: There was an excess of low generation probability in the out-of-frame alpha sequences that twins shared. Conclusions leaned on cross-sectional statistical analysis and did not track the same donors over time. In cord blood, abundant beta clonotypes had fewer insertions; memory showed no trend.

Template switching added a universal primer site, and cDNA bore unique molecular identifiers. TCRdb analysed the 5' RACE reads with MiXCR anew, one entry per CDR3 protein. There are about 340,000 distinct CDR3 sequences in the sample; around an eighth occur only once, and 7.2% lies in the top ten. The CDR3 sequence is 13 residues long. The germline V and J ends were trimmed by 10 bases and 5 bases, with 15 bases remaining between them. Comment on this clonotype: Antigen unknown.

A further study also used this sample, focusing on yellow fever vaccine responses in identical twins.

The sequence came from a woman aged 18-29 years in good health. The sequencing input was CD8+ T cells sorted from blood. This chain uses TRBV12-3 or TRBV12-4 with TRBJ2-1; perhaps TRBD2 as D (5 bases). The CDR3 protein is CAIRELSNNEQFF. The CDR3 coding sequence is TGTGCCATTCGGGAACTAAGCAACAATGAGCAGTTCTTC.